This T cell receptor (beta chain) was sequenced in a study of T cell responses to AZD1222 COVID-19 vaccine. Germline-derived CDR1 and CDR2 are SGHRS and YFSETQ. This CDR3 has 16 amino acids. With 1 base clipped from V and 6 bases from J, the junction kept 10 bases outside the gene matches. Sequencing was performed with immunoSEQ multiplex PCR; in TCRdb, only in-frame clones are kept and a portion is missing. This table has 150,000 to 200,000 clones, about 87% appearing once. Regarding the study as a whole: Mapped onto spike, vaccine-associated CD4 TCRs spanned it and were dominant at 160-218 and 743-854. Among those given AZD1222, only six or seven were seropositive at baseline. Spike-specific TCRs gained breadth and depth after people received two AZD1222 doses. It should be noted that donors were predominantly white British and more often female, and clonal diversity was possibly underestimated.

Points on this clone: Its target is unknown.

The TCR comes from an adult in good health. The sample consisted of peripheral blood, taken on day 0 of MenACWY control vaccination. The V call is TRBV5-1, the J call TRBJ2-3; 8 bases agree with TRBD2. CDR3: CASSLKTGGPRDTQYF. The CDR3 coding sequence is TGCGCCAGCAGCTTGAAGACGGGAGGGCCCAGGGATACGCAGTATTTT.